Sequencing of this TCR beta chain was carried out in a study of T cell therapy after organ transplantation. As for the study in general: Patients received a median of 1.92 x 10^8 CMV-specific T cells over 2 to 6 infusions. Study-wide results and limits: Reconstitution after therapy seemingly combined transferred and product-undetected endogenous clonotypes.

The time point denotes: 20-29 weeks after completion of therapy. To note about this clone: Its antigen is currently unknown.

In germline, CDR1 is SQVTM, CDR2 ANQGSEA. The V end was cut by 4 bases, the J end by 10 bases, with 5 bases between. The CDR3 is made up of 9 amino acids. The data were produced by immunoSEQ multiplex PCR, yet TCRdb's version contains in-frame clones alone and is incomplete. The repertoire holds roughly 15,000 clones, with approximately 83% as singletons. The sequence was collected from a human patient who had received a solid organ transplant and had CMV disease. Some of the T cells may derive from the graft donor. This chain connects TRBV29-1 to TRBJ2-1; D is uncertain. This specimen consisted of CD8+ T cells from blood, obtained after autologous CMV-specific T cell therapy. CDR3 amino acids: CSVGGEQFF. The CDR3, as DNA: TGCAGCGTTGGTGGCGAGCAGTTCTTC.